These 32 T cell receptor beta chains came from one sample sequenced in a study of regulatory T cells in long-lasting Graves disease. To make TCR beta libraries, researchers used iRepertoire HTBI primers and Arm-PCR of CDR3 regions. In TCRdb, the multiplex PCR reads were re-called with MiXCR into one record per CDR3 protein. The sample lists 350,000 to 450,000 distinct CDR3 sequences; over 15% were seen once. Time point denoted: newly diagnosed GD, antithyroid drugs for less than 3 months. The TCR library was made from RNA that had been extracted from PBMCs in TRIzol. The data were also submitted as part of a second study, on T cells in Graves' hyperthyroidism and ophthalmopathy.

Source: peripheral blood mononuclear cells (PBMCs), taken at new diagnosis, from a patient treated with antithyroid drugs. The receptors here all came from a man in his forties with Graves disease.

This clonotype was seen more than once but under ten times. The chain links TRBV6-5 to TRBJ2-1; weak D call: TRBD1 (5 bases). The CDR3 has 14 residues. CDR1 MNHEY and CDR2 SVGAGI come from the germline V gene. V was clipped by 2 bases and J by 3 bases, with 8 bases between them. Here the CDR3 DNA reads TGTGCCAGCAGTTACAACAGGATCTACAATGAGCAGTTCTTC. Residues: CASSYNRIYNEQFF.

The table lists this clonotype with many counts. The chain links TRBV27 to TRBJ1-3; D not resolved. The germline CDR1 and CDR2 sequences are MNHEY and SMNVEV (reference sequence). CDR3 length: 12 amino acids. Trimming shortened V by 10 bases and J by 0 bases, and 7 bases separated the two germline ends. The CDR3: CATRTSGNTIYF. The CDR3, as DNA: TGTGCCACCAGGACCTCTGGAAACACCATATATTTT.

Ten or more counts support this clonotype. The V call is TRBV6-2 or TRBV6-3, the J call TRBJ2-1; TRBD1 aligns across 8 bases. The germline gives CDR1 MNHEY, CDR2 SVGEGT. This CDR3 has 17 residues. V lost 2 bases, J lost 5 bases, and 11 bases stayed unmatched. This CDR3 is CASSYPRGLNSNNEQFF. Written as DNA, the CDR3 is TGTGCCAGCAGTTACCCCAGGGGGCTCAATTCTAACAATGAGCAGTTCTTC.

With regard to this clonotype: This may be a read error: a much more frequent sequence differs by one nucleotide. This chain links TRBV28 with TRBJ1-1; TRBD1 is a possible D gene (6 bases). Germline assignment: CDR1 MDHEN and CDR2 SYDVKM. V lost 4 bases to trimming and J lost 3 bases, with 15 bases between them. There are 15 residues in the CDR3. CDR3 bases: TGTGCCAGCAGTTCCCCCCCAGGGGCCGACACTGAAGCTTTCTTT. It codes for CASSSPPGADTEAFF.

The table lists this clonotype with many counts. The chain joins TRBV11-3 to TRBJ2-5; TRBD1 matches at 10 bases. This CDR3 has 16 amino acids. The germline V gene encodes CDR1 SGHNT and CDR2 YENEEA. With 5 bases clipped from V and 5 bases from J, the junction kept 11 bases outside the gene matches. The CDR3 here is CASSPGTGAPWETQYF. In DNA form, the CDR3 reads TGTGCCAGCAGCCCTGGGACAGGGGCCCCGTGGGAGACCCAGTACTTC.

Comments on this clonotype: This may be a read error, as it is one base from a much larger clone. The chain carries TRBV4-1 and TRBJ1-5; 9 bases align to TRBD1. Trimming cost V 1 base and J 2 bases; bases outside gene matches: 18. This CDR3 region has 21 residues. Germline V gene lookup returns CDR1 MGHRA and CDR2 YSYEKL. In DNA, the CDR3 is TGCGCCAGCAGCCAAGGTTGGGGACAGGGTTCGAGTCTATTTGGCAATCAGCCCCAGCATTTT. The encoded protein is CASSQGWGQGSSLFGNQPQHF.

The chain recombines TRBV30 with TRBJ2-7, with a tentative D call TRBD1 (6 bases). The V end lost 0 bases, the J end lost 6 bases, and 15 bases lay between the germline ends. The CDR3 contains 14 residues. The germline CDR1 and CDR2 sequences are GTSNPN and SVGIG (reference sequence). CDR3 nucleotides: TGTGCCTGGAGTGTACTTAACAGGGTGTCCGAGCAGTACTTC. It specifies CAWSVLNRVSEQYF.

This clonotype was counted ten times or more. This rearrangement joins TRBV6-1 to TRBJ2-3; 12 bases are shared with TRBD2. Per germline, CDR1 MNHNS and CDR2 SASEGT. V lost 4 bases and J lost 6; bases outside the gene matches: 8. The CDR3 has 16 residues. CDR3 sequence: CASSVLAGGMADTQYF. CDR3 DNA: TGTGCCAGCAGTGTCCTAGCGGGGGGGATGGCGGATACGCAGTATTTT.

Many counts were recorded for this clonotype. The chain employs TRBV7-2 and TRBJ2-1; D is possibly TRBD1 (6 bases). V lost 5 bases to trimming and J lost 5 bases, with 10 bases between them. The CDR3 is 13 residues long. Germline values: CDR1 SGHTA, CDR2 FQGNSA. The CDR3 DNA reads as TGTGCCAGCAGCCTGGGACATAACAATGAGCAGTTCTTC. Its translation is CASSLGHNNEQFF.

A word on this clonotype: The junction differs from germline at one of its ends, possibly a read error. The rearrangement joins TRBV10-2 to TRBJ2-3; unclear D gene. The CDR3 sequence is 12 residues long. Germline V gene sequence: CDR1 WSHSY, CDR2 SAAADI. CDR3 region: CASSDVQRGLDF. The DNA for the CDR3 is TGCGCCAGCAGTGATGTTCAGAGAGGATTGGATTTT.

There are many counts of this clonotype. J is TRBJ1-5 and V is TRBV11-2; D is ambiguous. Per the germline V gene, CDR1 is SGHAT and CDR2 is FQNNGV. The CDR3 has 15 amino acids. V was clipped by 0 bases and J by 2 bases, with 8 bases between them. CDR3 bases: TGTGCCAGCAGCTTAGATCTCACCGGCAATCAGCCCCAGCATTTT. This codes for CASSLDLTGNQPQHF.

This chain uses TRBV4-1 with TRBJ2-4, with D unresolved. V lost 6 bases to trimming and J lost 10 bases, with 16 bases between them. Per germline, CDR1 MGHRA and CDR2 YSYEKL. The CDR3 consists of 13 residues. CDR3 DNA sequence: TGCGCCAGCAGTGGACCCTCGGTGGGGATTCAGTACTTC. Amino acids: CASSGPSVGIQYF.

The table lists this clonotype with many counts. This chain links TRBV29-1 with TRBJ1-4; D ambiguous. This CDR3 comprises 12 residues. V lost 6 bases to trimming and J lost 6 bases, with 11 bases between them. CDR1 is SQVTM, CDR2 ANQGSEA, per germline. The CDR3 DNA reads as TGCAGCGTCTTGGGAAACGATGAAAAACTGTTTTTT. Amino acids: CSVLGNDEKLFF.

On this clonotype: Relative to the germline gene, one junction end is altered; a read error may explain this. The chain has TRBV30 and TRBJ1-2; D might be TRBD1 (5 bases). Germline loops: CDR1 GTSNPN, CDR2 SVGIG (reference sequence). CDR3 length: 12 amino acids. CDR3 coding DNA: TGTGCCTGGACCAGGGAGAGCTATGCCTACACCTTC. Amino acids: CAWTRESYAYTF.

This clonotype appeared many times. This chain connects TRBV6-2 or TRBV6-3 to TRBJ1-1; D is possibly TRBD1 (5 bases). CDR1 MNHEY and CDR2 SVGEGT come from the germline V gene. CDR3 size: 18 residues. Trimming shortened V by 0 bases and J by 3 bases, and 20 bases separated the two germline ends. CDR3 in amino acids: CASSYSTFGGSRDTEAFF. CDR3 bases: TGTGCCAGCAGTTACTCGACATTCGGGGGGTCCAGAGACACTGAAGCTTTCTTT.

This clonotype was counted ten times or more. The gene calls are TRBV7-2 and TRBJ2-3; D gene unclear. Trimming pared 5 bases from V and 2 bases from J, leaving 11 bases between. CDR1 and CDR2 from the germline V gene are SGHTA and FQGNSA. This CDR3 contains 14 residues. CDR3 in amino acids: CASSTSTTTDTQYF. In nucleotides, the CDR3 is TGTGCCAGCAGCACCTCCACCACCACAGATACGCAGTATTTT.

J is TRBJ2-1 and V is TRBV5-1; weak D call: TRBD1 (5 bases). CDR1 and CDR2 from the germline V gene are SGHRS and YFSETQ. CDR3 length: 15 residues. The ends were cut back, 4 bases at V and 0 bases at J, with 11 bases in the middle. The CDR3 DNA follows: TGCGCCAGCAGCCCCCAGGGCCACTCCTACAATGAGCAGTTCTTC. This sequence encodes CASSPQGHSYNEQFF.

DNA of the CDR3: TGTGCCAGCAGTTCACAGGGGGCCGGGGAGCTGTTTTTT. Its protein product is CASSSQGAGELFF. V gene TRBV27 combines with J gene TRBJ2-2; TRBD1 matches 8 bases. The junction had 1 base not matched to a gene; V was cut back by 4 bases and J by 6 bases. The CDR3 is made up of 13 amino acids. Germline V gene lookup returns CDR1 MNHEY and CDR2 SMNVEV (reference sequence).

This clonotype appeared many times. The CDR3 spells CAISEPAGASDTQYF. The CDR3 DNA reads TGTGCCATCAGTGAGCCAGCGGGGGCTTCAGATACGCAGTATTTT. The chain carries TRBV10-3 and TRBJ2-3; the match to TRBD2 covers 8 bases. CDR3 length equals 15 residues. Germline CDR1 reads ENHRY; CDR2 reads SYGVKD. The V segment lost 2 bases and the J segment 4 bases; nucleotides outside the gene matches: 5.

Remarks on this clonotype: This may be a read error: a much more frequent sequence differs by one nucleotide. V and J are TRBV29-1 and TRBJ1-3; D uncertain. Germline CDR1 is SQVTM and CDR2 is ANQGSEA. This CDR3 spans 13 amino acids. V lost 7 bases to trimming and J lost 2 bases, with 12 bases between them. CDR3 nucleotide sequence: TGCAGCGCTGTAGAATCTACTGGAAACACCATATATTTT. Its translation: CSAVESTGNTIYF.

This clonotype came up many times. The V and J genes are TRBV15 and TRBJ1-1; D is undetermined. The CDR3 is 16 residues long. Trimming cost V 3 bases and J 5 bases, with 19 bases left between them. From germline, CDR1 is LNHNV and CDR2 YYDKDF (reference sequence). In DNA, the CDR3 is TGTGCCACCAGCAGTCCGGGAGAAAGGTTCGGGACTGAAGCTTTCTTT. This codes for CATSSPGERFGTEAFF.

V gene TRBV7-9 combines with J gene TRBJ2-2; 9 bases align to TRBD1. V lost 4 bases, J lost 6 bases, and 3 bases stayed unmatched. Germline-derived CDR1 and CDR2 are SEHNR and FQNEAQ (reference sequence). CDR3 length equals 14 residues. The CDR3 reads CASSWTGVAGELFF. In DNA, the CDR3 is TGTGCCAGCAGCTGGACAGGGGTGGCCGGGGAGCTGTTTTTT. The complete variable domain, with remaining parts taken from reference TRBV7-9 and TRBJ2-2, reads DTGVSQNPRHKITKRGQNVTFRCDPISEHNRLYWYRQTLGQGPEFLTYFQNEAQLEKSRLLSDRFSAERPKGSFSTLEIQRTEQGDSAMYLCASSWTGVAGELFFGEGSRLTVL.

This clonotype appeared a few times. V usage is TRBV7-6 and J usage is TRBJ2-4, with TRBD2 as a possible D gene (5 bases). The CDR3 is 14 amino acids. Germline V gene sequence: CDR1 SGHVS, CDR2 FNYEAQ. V was trimmed by 4 bases and J by 9 bases, leaving 16 bases between them. The CDR3 nucleotides read TGTGCCAGCAGCTCCCTAGCAGGTCAAAGCATTCAGTACTTC. The encoded protein is CASSSLAGQSIQYF.

J is TRBJ2-2 and V is TRBV10-3; the D gene is possibly TRBD1 (5 bases). The CDR3 totals 12 residues. Per the germline V gene, CDR1 is ENHRY and CDR2 is SYGVKD. The CDR3 bases are TGTGCGACAAGTGATTACAGGGGGGAGCTGTTTTTT. Protein product: CATSDYRGELFF.

This clonotype was seen many times. The chain is built from TRBV9 and TRBJ2-7; possible D gene TRBD2, 7 bases. Looked up from germline, CDR1 is SGDLS and CDR2 is YYNGEE. The V and J ends lost 0 bases and 3 bases respectively, with 10 bases between them. The CDR3 is 14 amino acids. The CDR3 sequence: CASSVAGEGYEQYF. The CDR3 DNA reads TGTGCCAGCAGCGTAGCAGGGGAGGGCTACGAGCAGTACTTC. Full variable domain (remainder filled in from reference TRBV9 and TRBJ2-7): DSGVTQTPKHLITATGQRVTLRCSPRSGDLSVYWYQQSLDQGLQFLIQYYNGEERAKGNILERFSAQQFPDLHSELNLSSLELGDSALYFCASSVAGEGYEQYFGPGTRLTVT.

The J gene is TRBJ2-3, the V gene TRBV19; D is ambiguous. The CDR3 contains 17 residues. Germline loops: CDR1 LNHDA, CDR2 SQIVND (reference sequence). V dropped 1 base and J dropped 6 bases, with 20 bases sitting between them. The CDR3 sequence: CASSIGVSADLVDTQYF. CDR3 DNA sequence: TGTGCCAGTAGTATAGGGGTGTCGGCAGACCTGGTGGATACGCAGTATTTT.

This clonotype was seen many times. The chain uses TRBV5-4 and TRBJ2-2, with D maybe TRBD2 (6 bases). Germline V gene data show CDR1 as SGHNT and CDR2 as YYREEE (reference sequence). The CDR3 contains 13 residues. V lost 7 bases to trimming and J lost 9 bases, with 16 bases between them. The CDR3 here is CASHPGGSRELFF. DNA for the CDR3: TGTGCCAGCCACCCTGGGGGGAGCAGGGAGCTGTTTTTT.

This clonotype was observed many times. CDR3 amino acids: CAWSSLAGELLTQETQYF. CDR3 sequence (DNA): TGTGCCTGGAGCAGTCTAGCGGGGGAGCTTCTTACCCAAGAGACCCAGTACTTC. The V and J genes are TRBV30 and TRBJ2-5, with 10 bases identical to TRBD2. After removal of 3 bases from V and 1 base from J, the junction contained 14 bases not matched to a gene. CDR1 and CDR2 from the germline V gene are GTSNPN and SVGIG (reference sequence). This CDR3 has 18 residues. Complete variable domain (other parts from reference TRBV30 and TRBJ2-5): SQTIHQWPATLVQPVGSPLSLECTVEGTSNPNLYWYRQAAGRGLQLLFYSVGIGQISSEVPQNLSASRPQDRQFILSSKKLLLSDSGFYLCAWSSLAGELLTQETQYFGPGTRLLVL.

This clonotype was found many times. The V gene is TRBV11-2, the J gene TRBJ2-7, with 8 bases lining up with TRBD2. The V gene end was trimmed by 3 bases and the J gene end by 2 bases; junction bases not matched to a gene: 6. This CDR3 is built from 15 residues. Germline V gives CDR1 SGHAT, CDR2 FQNNGV. The CDR3 reads CASSFGGGTTYEQYF. CDR3 DNA sequence: TGTGCCAGCAGCTTCGGCGGGGGGACGACCTACGAGCAGTACTTC.

This clonotype has a count of ten or more. This chain uses TRBV28 with TRBJ2-7, with TRBD1 matching 7 bases. The CDR3 has 14 amino acids. J gave up 9 bases and V 4 bases, and 12 bases lay outside the gene matches. Germline loops: CDR1 MDHEN, CDR2 SYDVKM. CDR3 bases: TGTGCCAGCAGTTACCGGGACAGAGCGTTTGGGCAGTACTTC. Translation gives CASSYRDRAFGQYF.

This chain connects TRBV6-1 to TRBJ1-5, with 12 nucleotides matching TRBD1. Germline V gene data show CDR1 as MNHNS and CDR2 as SASEGT. The CDR3 has 17 amino acids. With 6 bases clipped from V and 6 bases from J, the junction kept 12 bases outside the gene matches. CDR3 DNA: TGTGCCAGCAGAGCCCCCCGGGACAGGGGGCGCGGTCAGCCCCAGCATTTT. Amino acids: CASRAPRDRGRGQPQHF.

The rearrangement uses TRBV7-9 and TRBJ2-5, with D possibly being TRBD1 (7 bases). V lost 5 bases to trimming and J lost 11 bases, with 21 bases between them. Germline V gene sequence: CDR1 SEHNR, CDR2 FQNEAQ (reference sequence). This CDR3 contains 14 residues. The CDR3 region has the DNA TGTGCCAGCAGCCAAGTAGTCAGGGGGGATGAGCAGTACTTC. Translated: CASSQVVRGDEQYF.